What follows is one T cell receptor (beta chain) and its context. This entry belongs to a study of shared clonotypes between healthy human individuals. For the study at large: Each donor had three CD4 naive, three CD4 memory, two CD8 naive and one CD8 memory plate.

In the naive CD8 group, cells lacked CD45RO and were positively selected for CCR7, so terminally differentiated effector memory CD45RA+ cells were left out. In the source study's methods: ImmunoSEQ sequences covered only the junction and lacked quality scores; filtering therefore differed. The table came from immunoSEQ multiplex PCR; TCRdb's copy has only in-frame clones and leaves some out. V and J calls and clone size are those listed in that table; D and trimming were worked out from the DNA. This table holds around 2.1 million clones, around 93% found once. V lost 7 bases to trimming and J lost 5 bases, with 15 bases between them. Per germline, CDR1 LNHDA and CDR2 SQIVND (reference sequence). The CDR3 has 14 amino acids.

V and J are TRBV19 and TRBJ1-5, with a tentative D call TRBD1 (6 bases). The source is a man aged 18 to 30 in good health. Some clones in this sample may be carry-over from other donors' samples. The sequenced sample consisted of naive CD8+ T cells from PBMCs. This CDR3 is CASNRDISYQPQHF. CDR3 DNA: TGTGCCAGTAACCGGGACATCTCCTATCAGCCCCAGCATTTT. Using reference TRBV19 and TRBJ1-5 for the parts outside the CDR3, the full variable domain is DGGITQSPKYLFRKEGQNVTLSCEQNLNHDAMYWYRQDPGQGLRLIYYSQIVNDFQKGDIAEGYSVSREKKESFPLTVTSAQKNPTAFYLCASNRDISYQPQHFGDGTRLSIL.